These 9 T cell receptor beta chains originate from one sample sequenced in a study of CD8 T cells in Susac syndrome. Reverse transcription used roughly 0.5 to 1 ug RNA and random hexamers. MiXCR, run by TCRdb on the immunoSEQ multiplex PCR reads, gives a single entry per CDR3 protein. The sample comprises some 300,000 distinct CDR3 sequences, almost 85% of which are singletons, and around 0.2% rests with the top ten. Source material: CD8+ T cells from PBMCs. The source is a human donor with multiple sclerosis.

This clonotype was detected only a few times. The V and J genes are TRBV5-4 and TRBJ1-1; D remains unclear. V was trimmed by 2 bases and J by 4 bases, leaving 15 bases between them. CDR1 and CDR2 from the germline V gene are SGHNT and YYREEE (reference sequence). There are 15 residues in the CDR3. As DNA, the CDR3 is TGTGCCAGCAGCTTTAGTAGCGGATTGACCACTGAAGCTTTCTTT. Protein: CASSFSSGLTTEAFF.

The chain couples TRBV2 to TRBJ2-1; 15 bases are shared with TRBD2. CDR3 length: 14 amino acids. V gave up 8 bases and J gave up 8 bases; unmatched junction bases: 4. Germline V gene data show CDR1 as SNHLY and CDR2 as FYNNEI. The CDR3 DNA reads TGTGCCAGCCTGGGACTAGCGGGAGGCCATGAGCAGTTCTTC. It is translated as CASLGLAGGHEQFF.

The chain has TRBV2 and TRBJ2-3; 11 positions agree with TRBD2. CDR1 and CDR2 (germline): SNHLY, FYNNEI. This CDR3 is 17 amino acids long. Germline trimming cut 3 bases from V and 3 bases from J; bases unmatched to any gene: 8. CDR3 sequence reads: CASSDSLGLAVTDTQYF. DNA of the CDR3: TGTGCCAGCAGTGATTCATTGGGACTAGCGGTGACAGATACGCAGTATTTT.

The table lists this clonotype with a count of one. The genes are TRBV19 and TRBJ2-4; D remains ambiguous. Trimming shortened V by 0 bases and J by 3 bases, and 12 bases separated the two germline ends. CDR3 length equals 16 residues. Germline CDR1 and CDR2: LNHDA and SQIVND (reference sequence). The CDR3 DNA reads TGTGCCAGTAGTATAGATTCGGGCTTAGGCAAAAACATTCAGTACTTC. Its protein is CASSIDSGLGKNIQYF.

The rearrangement joins TRBV5-6 to TRBJ1-4; D gene unclear. The germline V gene encodes CDR1 SGHDT and CDR2 YYEEEE. The V end was cut by 4 bases, the J end by 10 bases, with 11 bases between. This CDR3 comprises 12 residues. The CDR3 region is CASSMAIGKLFF. The CDR3, as DNA: TGTGCCAGCAGCATGGCGATAGGAAAACTGTTTTTT.

This rearrangement joins TRBV6-2 or TRBV6-3 to TRBJ2-3; D ambiguous. V lost 5 bases, J lost 8 bases, and 14 bases lay in between. The CDR3 is 13 amino acids. Germline CDR1 MNHEY, CDR2 SVGEGT. The CDR3 loop is CASSPFLKGTQYF. CDR3 sequence (DNA): TGTGCCAGCAGTCCCTTTCTTAAGGGTACGCAGTATTTT.

The chain recombines TRBV7-6 with TRBJ1-1, with D possibly TRBD1 on 5 matching bases. Between the trimmed V and J ends, which lost 1 base and 5 bases, there was a span of 29 bases. Germline V lookup: CDR1 SGHVS, CDR2 FNYEAQ. This CDR3 spans 20 amino acids. CDR3 sequence (DNA): TGTGCCAGCAGCTTAGGTGCGGGGGTAGCACACGAGGGGTTTAGGACTGAAGCTTTCTTT. Residues: CASSLGAGVAHEGFRTEAFF.

The J gene is TRBJ2-1, the V gene TRBV13; 7 nucleotides match TRBD1. CDR1 and CDR2 from the germline V gene are PRHDT and FYEKMQ (reference sequence). The CDR3 sequence is 14 residues long. V shed 5 bases and J 3 bases; nucleotides not matched to a gene: 4. The DNA of the CDR3 is TGTGCCAGCAGCCCCCGACAGGGCTACAATGAGCAGTTCTTC. Amino acid sequence: CASSPRQGYNEQFF. The full variable domain, rest sourced from reference TRBV13 and TRBJ2-1, is AAGVIQSPRHLIKEKRETATLKCYPIPRHDTVYWYQQGPGQDPQFLISFYEKMQSDKGSIPDRFSAQQFSDYHSELNMSSLELGDSALYFCASSPRQGYNEQFFGPGTRLTVL.

The chain combines TRBV5-1 with TRBJ2-7; 7 nucleotides line up with TRBD1. Germline V gene lookup returns CDR1 SGHRS and CDR2 YFSETQ. This CDR3 is 14 amino acids long. Trimming cost V 3 bases and J 3 bases; bases outside gene matches: 6. The chain's CDR3 is CASSYQTGDYEQYF. The CDR3 nucleotides read TGCGCCAGCAGCTACCAAACAGGGGACTACGAGCAGTACTTC.